These 22 T cell receptor beta chains came from one sample sequenced in a study of blood T cell repertoires in COVID-19. Assay used: immunoSEQ multiplex PCR; TCRdb lists only in-frame clones, some missing. This table has some 170,000 clones, roughly 83% appearing once. The sequenced material came from peripheral blood. All receptors derive from a woman of 80 years or more with active or convalescent COVID-19.

The chain combines TRBV14 with TRBJ1-1; D is uncertain. The CDR3 extends over 16 amino acids. Germline V lookup: CDR1 SGHDN, CDR2 FVKESK. Trimming stripped 2 bases from V and 3 bases from J, with 16 bases between. The DNA of the CDR3 is TGTGCCAGCAGCCAACGTCGGGGTGGATCGGACACTGAAGCTTTCTTT. Encoded protein: CASSQRRGGSDTEAFF. Together with reference TRBV14 and TRBJ1-1, the CDR3 gives the full variable domain: EAGVTQFPSHSVIEKGQTVTLRCDPISGHDNLYWYRRVMGKEIKFLLHFVKESKQDESGMPNNRFLAERTGGTYSTLKVQPAELEDSGVYFCASSQRRGGSDTEAFFGQGTRLTVV.

The CDR3 protein is CASSQTGSPTEKLFF. CDR3 bases: TGCGCCAGCAGCCAAACGGGATCCCCCACTGAAAAACTGTTTTTT. The V and J genes are TRBV4-1 and TRBJ1-4; D gene uncertain. Germline CDR1 is MGHRA and CDR2 is YSYEKL. The V end was cut by 2 bases, the J end by 7 bases, with 14 bases between. The CDR3 consists of 15 residues.

The rearrangement joins TRBV6-5 to TRBJ2-7, with D maybe TRBD2 (6 bases). CDR1 and CDR2 (germline): MNHEY, SVGAGI. CDR3 length: 15 residues. V was shortened by 5 bases and J by 3 bases, with 17 bases between the two germline ends. The DNA for the CDR3 is TGTGCCAGCAGTCCCGGAGGGGACGGAGTCTACGAGCAGTACTTC. Amino acids: CASSPGGDGVYEQYF.

This clone has only a few counts. This chain connects TRBV5-6 to TRBJ2-7, with 10 bases identical to TRBD1. The CDR3 totals 14 residues. After removal of 5 bases from V and 1 base from J, the junction contained 3 bases not matched to a gene. Germline V gene sequence: CDR1 SGHDT, CDR2 YYEEEE. This CDR3 reads CASSRQGASYEQYF. CDR3 sequence (DNA): TGTGCCAGCAGTCGACAGGGGGCATCCTACGAGCAGTACTTC.

The rearrangement links TRBV10-3 to TRBJ2-3; D may be TRBD1 (6 bases). This CDR3 is 15 amino acids long. From germline, CDR1 is ENHRY and CDR2 SYGVKD. V was cut by 2 bases and J by 2 bases, with 11 bases left in between. The DNA of the CDR3 is TGTGCCATCAGTGAGGGGGGCGCGTTCACAGATACGCAGTATTTT. Its translation: CAISEGGAFTDTQYF.

The chain employs TRBV30 and TRBJ2-5; 10 bases align to TRBD2. The CDR3 is 14 amino acids. Germline CDR1 GTSNPN, CDR2 SVGIG (reference sequence). Germline trimming cut 2 bases from V and 2 bases from J; bases unmatched to any gene: 2. DNA for the CDR3: TGTGCCTGGAGTTGGACTAGCGGACAAGAGACCCAGTACTTC. Its protein product is CAWSWTSGQETQYF.

For this clone: The conserved phenylalanine or tryptophan is not found at the CDR3 terminus, so this likely reflects a read error. No DNA is shown, since the ends of the CDR3 on it are uncertain; the CDR3 is the one TCRdb lists. The V gene is TRBV6-2 or TRBV6-3, the J gene TRBJ1-1; the DNA was not compared with TRBD1, the D call given in the table. The CDR3 sequence runs 13 residues, both termini included. Germline V gene data show CDR1 as MNHEY and CDR2 as SVGEGT. The CDR3 loop is CASSLSGQRQTVA.

This chain links TRBV27 with TRBJ1-2; a possible D gene is TRBD1 (5 bases). V lost 1 base and J lost 2, with 8 bases in between. The CDR3 has 14 amino acids. Germline V gene sequence: CDR1 MNHEY, CDR2 SMNVEV (reference sequence). The CDR3 DNA is TGTGCCAGCAGTTTATTCCCAGGGAACTATGGCTACACCTTC. Protein: CASSLFPGNYGYTF.

J is TRBJ2-7 and V is TRBV15, with D unresolved. Trimming left V 1 base short and J 1 base short, with 11 bases between. The CDR3 covers 15 residues. Germline-derived CDR1 and CDR2 are LNHNV and YYDKDF (reference sequence). The CDR3 DNA follows: TGTGCCACCAGCAGAGTTTCAGGAAAGTCCTACGAGCAGTACTTC. This sequence encodes CATSRVSGKSYEQYF.

V is TRBV7-2 and J is TRBJ2-3; 9 bases are shared with TRBD2. After removal of 6 bases from V and 6 bases from J, the junction contained 10 bases not matched to a gene. This CDR3 region has 15 residues. Looked up from germline, CDR1 is SGHTA and CDR2 is FQGNSA. The CDR3 DNA is TGTGCCAGCAGAGGCGGGGGGGCCGGTGGGGATACGCAGTATTTT. This sequence encodes CASRGGGAGGDTQYF.

J is TRBJ2-2 and V is TRBV27; maybe TRBD1 (6 bases). This CDR3 contains 16 residues. The V end lost 7 bases, the J end lost 1 base, and 16 bases lay between the germline ends. From germline, CDR1 is MNHEY and CDR2 SMNVEV (reference sequence). The CDR3 sequence: CASKGVGQMNTGELFF. In DNA form, the CDR3 reads TGTGCCAGCAAGGGAGTCGGACAGATGAACACCGGGGAGCTGTTTTTT.

CDR3: CARPGTSVLEQFF. CDR3 nucleotide sequence: TGCGCCAGACCAGGGACTAGTGTGCTTGAGCAGTTCTTC. The chain links TRBV4-3 to TRBJ2-1, with 8 bases identical to TRBD2. The CDR3 has 13 amino acids. Losses at the gene ends were 9 bases for V and 9 bases for J; bases not matched to a gene: 10. The germline gives CDR1 LGHNA, CDR2 YSLEER.

The genes are TRBV4-2 and TRBJ1-5; 7 bases are a match to TRBD1. CDR3 size: 17 residues. Germline V gene sequence: CDR1 LGHNA, CDR2 YNFKEQ. Germline trimming cut 3 bases from V and 5 bases from J; bases unmatched to any gene: 13. CDR3 region: CASSHGRGTAPDQPQHF. CDR3 nucleotides: TGTGCCAGCAGCCATGGAAGAGGGACAGCCCCCGATCAGCCCCAGCATTTT.

The chain uses TRBV9 and TRBJ1-4, with a weak D call TRBD1 (6 bases). This CDR3 contains 15 residues. Germline assignment: CDR1 SGDLS and CDR2 YYNGEE. The germline V and J ends were trimmed by 0 bases and 4 bases, with 10 bases remaining between them. CDR3 loop: CASSVGTAHNEKLFF. The CDR3 coding sequence is TGTGCCAGCAGCGTAGGGACAGCCCATAATGAAAAACTGTTTTTT.

This chain uses TRBV9 with TRBJ1-2; D is unclear. Germline V lookup: CDR1 SGDLS, CDR2 YYNGEE. The CDR3 has 13 residues. Trimming shortened V by 0 bases and J by 7 bases, and 10 bases separated the two germline ends. Here the CDR3 DNA reads TGTGCCAGCAGCGTAGAGGCCCGGGGTGGCTACACCTTC. Residues: CASSVEARGGYTF.

The chain has TRBV10-3 and TRBJ1-5, with TRBD1 matching over 8 bases. The junction had 5 bases not matched to a gene; V was cut back by 5 bases and J by 8 bases. This CDR3 is 13 amino acids long. Germline V gene sequence: CDR1 ENHRY, CDR2 SYGVKD. The CDR3 spells CAISTGGQEPQHF. Here the CDR3 DNA reads TGTGCCATCAGTACAGGGGGACAGGAGCCCCAGCATTTT.

The chain is built from TRBV7-2 and TRBJ1-1; D remains unclear. Trimming removed 5 bases from V and 1 base from J, with 14 bases in between. The CDR3 runs 15 residues. The germline gives CDR1 SGHTA, CDR2 FQGNSA. The CDR3 DNA is TGTGCCAGCAGCCCTGACGGGTCCCGGAACACTGAAGCTTTCTTT. Encoded protein: CASSPDGSRNTEAFF.

V is TRBV5-8 and J is TRBJ1-2, with 7 bases identical to TRBD1. The CDR3 runs 15 residues. Unmatched junction bases numbered 11, after V lost 4 bases and J lost 5 bases. In germline, CDR1 is SGHTS, CDR2 YDEGEE. CDR3 region: CASSPQTGTLYGYTF. For the CDR3, the DNA is TGTGCCAGCAGCCCGCAGACAGGGACTTTGTATGGCTACACCTTC.

This clone has only one observation. The DNA of the CDR3 is TGTGCCAGCAGTGCCGACAGTGGTAATCAGCCCCAGCATTTT. Protein: CASSADSGNQPQHF. This rearrangement joins TRBV9 to TRBJ1-5; maybe TRBD1 (5 bases). This CDR3 spans 14 amino acids. Germline CDR1 and CDR2: SGDLS and YYNGEE. Trimming pared 5 bases from V and 4 bases from J, leaving 13 bases between.

The chain carries TRBV19 and TRBJ1-6; D gene unclear. The germline gives CDR1 LNHDA, CDR2 SQIVND (reference sequence). This CDR3 has 16 amino acids. V was cut by 7 bases and J by 7 bases, with 20 bases left in between. The CDR3 protein is CASNESQGGRNSPLHF. CDR3 bases: TGTGCCAGTAATGAATCCCAAGGAGGGAGGAATTCACCCCTCCACTTT. Together with reference TRBV19 and TRBJ1-6, the CDR3 gives the full variable domain: DGGITQSPKYLFRKEGQNVTLSCEQNLNHDAMYWYRQDPGQGLRLIYYSQIVNDFQKGDIAEGYSVSREKKESFPLTVTSAQKNPTAFYLCASNESQGGRNSPLHFGNGTRLTVT.

The chain recombines TRBV7-9 with TRBJ2-5; D call uncertain. V shed 1 base and J shed 2 bases, with 11 bases lying between them. Looked up from germline, CDR1 is SEHNR and CDR2 is FQNEAQ (reference sequence). CDR3 size: 15 residues. In DNA form, the CDR3 reads TGTGCCAGCAGCTTAGATTTCAGGTCACAAGAGACCCAGTACTTC. Encoded protein: CASSLDFRSQETQYF.

The rearrangement links TRBV6-2 or TRBV6-3 to TRBJ1-5; D unclear. The CDR3 spans 16 residues. Trimming cost V 7 bases and J 1 base, with 17 bases left between them. Germline V gives CDR1 MNHEY, CDR2 SVGEGT. The CDR3 protein is CASNYAPGESNQPQHF. CDR3 coding DNA: TGTGCCAGCAATTATGCTCCCGGGGAAAGCAATCAGCCCCAGCATTTT.